The 17 T cell receptor beta chains reported below all come from one sample, sequenced in a study of T-cell memory formation after mild COVID-19. TCRdb recomputed calls from the 5' RACE reads with MiXCR, one row per CDR3 protein. The sample carries about 57,000 distinct CDR3 sequences, 12% recorded once. Sequencing used PBMCs or a T cell subset sorted from them (not recorded which). The receptors derive from a man aged 18 to 29 who had mild COVID-19 (a few samples of this study predate the infection). Cell type and time point are not known.

Details on this clonotype: The CDR3 ends on some other residue instead of the conserved phenylalanine or tryptophan, so this is likely a read error. Because the CDR3's place on the DNA is in doubt, the DNA is left out and the CDR3 is given as listed by TCRdb. The V gene is TRBV7-9, the J gene TRBJ2-5; the table assigns TRBD1, which was not confirmed against the DNA. The CDR3 length is 10 residues, termini included. Germline V gene sequence: CDR1 SEHNR, CDR2 FQNEAQ (reference sequence). This chain's CDR3 is CATRPGTGED.

This rearrangement joins TRBV6-5 to TRBJ1-6; D is ambiguous. The V and J ends lost 8 bases and 8 bases respectively, with 16 bases between them. The CDR3 spans 14 residues. Looked up from germline, CDR1 is MNHEY and CDR2 is SVGAGI. CDR3 amino acids: CASAHTWRDSPLHF. CDR3 DNA sequence: TGTGCCAGCGCTCACACGTGGAGGGATTCACCCCTCCACTTT.

This clonotype has only a few counts. CDR3 loop: CASSPPTGFAGELFF. The CDR3 region has the DNA TGTGCCAGTAGTCCCCCGACAGGATTCGCCGGGGAGCTGTTTTTT. This sequence joins TRBV19 and TRBJ2-2; weak D call: TRBD1 (6 bases). V lost 5 bases and J 6 bases, leaving 16 bases between the germline ends. CDR3 length equals 15 residues. Germline V gene data show CDR1 as LNHDA and CDR2 as SQIVND (reference sequence).

This clonotype has just a few counts. The genes are TRBV20-1 and TRBJ1-5; 9 positions match TRBD1. The CDR3 runs to 19 residues. Germline assignment: CDR1 DFQATT and CDR2 SNEGSKA (reference sequence). J was trimmed by 2 bases and V by 1 base; bases with no gene match: 15. The DNA for the CDR3 is TGCAGTGCTAGAGCCCACAGGGGGCGTGAAGGGAGAGGCAATCAGCCCCAGCATTTT. Translating gives CSARAHRGREGRGNQPQHF.

The sample holds many counts of this clonotype. The gene calls are TRBV6-5 and TRBJ1-5, with 7 bases fitting TRBD1. Germline lookup yields CDR1 MNHEY and CDR2 SVGAGI. V shed 5 bases and J 1 base; nucleotides not matched to a gene: 8. The CDR3 runs to 16 residues. CDR3 DNA: TGTGCCAGCAGTCTAACACAGGGGCAGAGCAATCAGCCCCAGCATTTT. Amino acid sequence: CASSLTQGQSNQPQHF.

This clonotype has at least ten counts. The chain carries TRBV5-1 and TRBJ2-7, with 12 bases fitting TRBD1. Unmatched junction bases numbered 8, after V lost 4 bases and J lost 3 bases. The CDR3 totals 16 residues. From germline, CDR1 is SGHRS and CDR2 YFSETQ. The CDR3 DNA is TGCGCCAGCAGCGCGGGACAGGGGGCGCGGGTCTACGAGCAGTACTTC. Protein sequence: CASSAGQGARVYEQYF.

This chain connects TRBV5-1 to TRBJ2-1; the D is unclear. The V gene lost 0 bases and the J gene lost 9 bases, with 16 bases spanning the gap. Germline loops: CDR1 SGHRS, CDR2 YFSETQ. The CDR3 has 15 residues. CDR3: CASSLASGMKGEQFF. The DNA of the CDR3 is TGCGCCAGCAGCTTGGCCTCAGGTATGAAAGGTGAGCAGTTCTTC.

This clonotype was observed a few times. The rearrangement links TRBV7-6 to TRBJ2-7; 7 bases match TRBD1. Germline V gene sequence: CDR1 SGHVS, CDR2 FNYEAQ. The J segment lost 3 bases and the V segment lost 5 bases, leaving 7 bases of the junction unmatched. The CDR3 is 14 residues long. The CDR3 loop is CASSVTGVGYEQYF. CDR3 DNA sequence: TGTGCCAGCAGCGTCACAGGGGTCGGCTACGAGCAGTACTTC.

This clonotype appeared a few times. J is TRBJ1-1 and V is TRBV7-9, with a weak D call TRBD1 (5 bases). V was shortened by 1 base and J by 4 bases, with 10 bases between the two germline ends. There are 14 residues in the CDR3. From germline, CDR1 is SEHNR and CDR2 FQNEAQ (reference sequence). CDR3 sequence (DNA): TGTGCCAGCAGCTTAGTCGAGGGGATCACTGAAGCTTTCTTT. It translates to CASSLVEGITEAFF.

The chain has TRBV7-2 and TRBJ1-5, with D possibly TRBD1 on 5 matching bases. The CDR3 runs 15 residues. CDR1 is SGHTA, CDR2 FQGNSA, per germline. V was cut by 5 bases and J by 7 bases, with 18 bases left in between. CDR3 sequence reads: CASSESGRVRQPQHF. In nucleotides, the CDR3 is TGTGCCAGCAGCGAGTCAGGGCGGGTGAGGCAGCCCCAGCATTTT. Together with reference TRBV7-2 and TRBJ1-5, the CDR3 gives the full variable domain: GAGVSQSPSNKVTEKGKDVELRCDPISGHTALYWYRQSLGQGLEFLIYFQGNSAPDKSGLPSDRFSAERTGGSVSTLTIQRTQQEDSAVYLCASSESGRVRQPQHFGDGTRLSIL.

This clonotype occurred many times. J is TRBJ2-7 and V is TRBV7-9; 7 bases agree with TRBD2. This CDR3 is 12 amino acids long. V gave up 3 bases and J gave up 6 bases; unmatched junction bases: 2. Germline V gene lookup returns CDR1 SEHNR and CDR2 FQNEAQ (reference sequence). The CDR3 loop is CASSFTGGEQYV. The CDR3, as DNA: TGTGCCAGCAGCTTCACGGGGGGCGAGCAGTACGTC.

The chain links TRBV11-2 to TRBJ2-4; tentative D call: TRBD1 (5 bases). CDR1 is SGHAT, CDR2 FQNNGV, per germline. The V end was cut by 1 base, the J end by 5 bases, with 9 bases between. The CDR3 runs to 14 residues. DNA for the CDR3: TGTGCCAGCAGCTTAGGGGGCGCTCAAAACATTCAGTACTTC. As protein: CASSLGGAQNIQYF.

The rearrangement joins TRBV19 to TRBJ1-1; D unclear. Germline values: CDR1 LNHDA, CDR2 SQIVND (reference sequence). Trimming stripped 7 bases from V and 1 base from J, with 10 bases between. This CDR3 region has 13 residues. The CDR3 DNA sequence: TGTGCCAGTATGAGAGGCTGGAACACTGAAGCTTTCTTT. It translates to CASMRGWNTEAFF.

The V and J genes are TRBV5-1 and TRBJ2-5; TRBD2 aligns across 13 bases. The germline V gene has CDR1 SGHRS and CDR2 YFSETQ. There are 15 residues in the CDR3. J was trimmed by 3 bases and V by 4 bases; bases with no gene match: 3. DNA of the CDR3: TGCGCCAGCAGCCCGGGGACTAGCGGGGAAGAGACCCAGTACTTC. This codes for CASSPGTSGEETQYF.

This clonotype was counted ten times or more. J is TRBJ2-3 and V is TRBV29-1, with a tentative D call TRBD1 (6 bases). Per germline, CDR1 SQVTM and CDR2 ANQGSEA. The CDR3 length is 14 residues. CDR3 sequence (DNA): TGCGGCGGCCGCAGGGGCGTTGGAACAGATACGCAGTATTTT. Residues: CGGRRGVGTDTQYF.

This clonotype has more than one count but fewer than ten. The chain couples TRBV7-2 to TRBJ1-2; D might be TRBD1 (6 bases). Per the germline V gene, CDR1 is SGHTA and CDR2 is FQGNSA. V lost 4 bases and J 7 bases, leaving 19 bases between the germline ends. CDR3 length equals 15 residues. For the CDR3, the DNA is TGTGCCAGCAGCTCCTCGCGTGGGGGCGTTCTTGGCTACACCTTC. This translates into CASSSSRGGVLGYTF.

This clonotype occurred many times. V is TRBV4-3 and J is TRBJ2-2; maybe TRBD2 (6 bases). Germline CDR1 reads LGHNA; CDR2 reads YSLEER. Deletions cut 0 bases from V and 8 bases from J, with 19 bases between. This CDR3 comprises 17 residues. DNA of the CDR3: TGCGCCAGCAGCCAAGATGAGAGCCTTCCGGGAGATGGGGAGCTGTTTTTT. Its translation is CASSQDESLPGDGELFF.